The present TCR beta chain was sequenced within a study of cytomegalovirus exposure and HLA in healthy donors. Study conclusions and caveats: Reported findings show TCR beta sequences accurately forecast HLA-A and HLA-B alleles in most subjects. In a later analysis, a genetic analysis reported fewer productive-TCR N-insertions in an Asian-associated ancestry cluster than the cohort average.

In the case of this clone: No antigen is known for it.

The PCR employed 60 Vbeta primers together with 13 Jbeta primers. In the original workflow: In a later analysis, of around 85 million unique beta chains, about 11 million appeared in at least two donors. Clones were read by immunoSEQ multiplex PCR, and TCRdb kept only the in-frame ones, dropping some. The V and J calls and clone size are taken from that table; D and trimming were inferred from the DNA. The sample has 130,000 to 150,000 clones; 78% are singletons. J lost 3 bases, V lost 6 bases, and 5 bases had no gene match. Germline CDR1 and CDR2: SGHKS and YYEKEE (reference sequence). The CDR3 totals 13 residues.

This sequence was found in a man between 35 and 55 years old in good health and CMV-seropositive. Sequencing used PBMCs. This chain links TRBV5-5 with TRBJ1-1, with 7 bases identical to TRBD1. The CDR3 DNA reads TGTGCCAGCACCTTCACAGGGGACACTGAAGCTTTCTTT. Amino acids: CASTFTGDTEAFF.